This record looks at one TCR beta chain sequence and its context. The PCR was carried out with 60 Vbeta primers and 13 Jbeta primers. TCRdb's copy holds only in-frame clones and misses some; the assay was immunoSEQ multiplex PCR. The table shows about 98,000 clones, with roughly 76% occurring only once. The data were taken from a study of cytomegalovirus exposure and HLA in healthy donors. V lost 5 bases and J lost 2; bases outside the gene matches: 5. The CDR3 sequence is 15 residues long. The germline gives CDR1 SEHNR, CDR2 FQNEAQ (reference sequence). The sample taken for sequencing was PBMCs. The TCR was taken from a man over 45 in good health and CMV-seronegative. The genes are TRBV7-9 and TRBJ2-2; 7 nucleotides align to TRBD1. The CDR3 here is CASSRRQGNTGELFF. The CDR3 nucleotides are TGTGCCAGCAGCCGTCGACAGGGAAACACCGGGGAGCTGTTTTTT.